This TCR beta chain was profiled in a study of T-cell memory formation after mild COVID-19 (TCRdb year 2021). About the investigation overall: TCR sequence clusters from the two donors were largely donor specific. T-cell clones expanding and contracting after mild COVID-19 in a couple of donors were tracked by longitudinal TCRalpha and TCRbeta repertoire sequencing. Two young, previously healthy adult volunteers made up the cohort, one male and one female.

The germline V and J ends show losses of 3 bases and 7 bases respectively, and no gene match explains 6 bases of the junction. CDR1 and CDR2, looked up from the germline V gene, are SGHTA and FQGNSA. Including the terminal cysteine and phenylalanine, the CDR3 comprises 15 residues. Only the CDR3 part of the read is kept: 45 bases, read in frame from the first base. Overall results and qualifications from the work: From day 15 to 85, contracting clones showed balanced CD4/CD8 phenotypes, whereas a second wave of clones that expanded from day 15 to 37 leaned towards CD4+. Contracting CD4+ clones were found mainly in CM and EM memory subsets, while CD8+ clones were enriched in EMRA. The second-wave clones that peaked on day 37 were not confirmed to be SARS-CoV-2 specific. Some responding clones were found in pre-infection memory, which suggests that pre-existing cross-reactive memory T cells took part in the SARS-CoV-2 response. The study covered only a couple of mild cases, and larger cohorts including severe cases with pre-infection samples were considered necessary.

TCRdb names Illumina NovaSeq 6000 as the instrument used. cDNA libraries for TCRalpha and TCRbeta were prepared by 5'RACE using constant-segment primers, with sample barcodes and unique molecular identifiers added. RNA was extracted from every sample with Trizol reagent. Library amplification was performed in two PCR steps, and a second sample barcode and Illumina TruSeq adapters were introduced in the second step. Sequencing of libraries was performed on an Illumina NovaSeq with 2 x 150 bp paired-end reads. The authors' pipeline ran thus. The reads were demultiplexed and collapsed into UMI-guided consensus sequences using migec v1.2.7. Using mixcr v2.1.11, UMI consensuses were aligned to TRA and TRB V and J templates and then assembled into clonotypes. Expanded or contracted clonotypes were those called significant by both edgeR and NoisET, with noise models trained on biological replicates. For edgeR calls, the cutoffs were a false discovery rate-adjusted p below 0.01 and a log2 fold-change threshold of 1. PCA with hierarchical clustering of max-normalized trajectories of the 1000 most abundant clonotypes was used as exploratory dynamics analysis. The CD4 or CD8 phenotype of responding clones was assigned using the separately sequenced CD4+ and CD8+ repertoires. The raw public data were reprocessed by TCRdb itself: fastp quality trimming at Q25, MiXCR clonotype calling, in-frame beta chains only. Rows matching on CDR3 protein sequence are summarized as one entry with the most common DNA and genes. TCRdb's processing, not the authors', yielded these V and J calls. The table for this sample lists under 85,000 distinct CDR3 sequences; around 14% of them were counted only once. The ten largest make up 25% to 35% of the sample.

Note on this clonotype: It lacks a known antigen. Base qualities are missing; no much larger clone stands one base away.

Ficoll-Paque density gradient centrifugation was used to isolate PBMCs. The source is an adult woman who had mild COVID-19 (a few samples of this study predate the infection). The sample titles of this study are shuffled in the database, so cell type and time point are left out; the donor was told from shared clones. The chain is assembled from TRBV7-2 and TRBJ2-2, and TRBD2 aligns with 9 junction nucleotides. The sample taken for sequencing was PBMCs or a T cell subset sorted from them (not recorded which). The nucleotide sequence reads as follows: TGTGCCAGCAGCTTCCTACTAGCGGGCTTCGGGGAGCTGTTTTTT. Translation gives CASSFLLAGFGELFF.